Presented here are 13 T cell receptor beta chains from one specimen sequenced in a study of CD8+ T cells in alopecia areata. Extraction and reverse transcription of RNA yielded cDNA as the sequencing template. Measured with immunoSEQ multiplex PCR; TCRdb has only the in-frame clones, and not every one. Here the sample spans roughly 140,000 clones, about 47% being singletons. This material consisted of CD4+ T cells sorted from blood, taken at week 0. The receptors stem from a human donor with alopecia areata.

The V call is TRBV30, the J call TRBJ2-2; 11 nucleotides align to TRBD2. This CDR3 region has 15 residues. Germline V gene data show CDR1 as GTSNPN and CDR2 as SVGIG (reference sequence). After removal of 5 bases from V and 5 bases from J, the junction contained 7 bases not matched to a gene. In DNA, the CDR3 is TGTGCCTGGCGCACTAGCGGGAGATTAACCGGGGAGCTGTTTTTT. Its protein product is CAWRTSGRLTGELFF.

Of note for this clone: The same CDR3 also results from other DNA sequences found in this sample. The chain has TRBV30 and TRBJ1-3; D remains ambiguous. Germline V lookup: CDR1 GTSNPN, CDR2 SVGIG (reference sequence). The CDR3 extends over 11 amino acids. The V end was cut by 4 bases, the J end by 6 bases, with 7 bases between. CDR3: CAWTRENTIYF. The CDR3 coding sequence is TGTGCCTGGACCCGGGAAAACACCATATATTTT.

The CDR3 DNA reads as TGTGCCAGCAGCGTCACGGTGGACACCGGGGAGCTGTTTTTT. Its translation: CASSVTVDTGELFF. The chain uses TRBV7-2 and TRBJ2-2; D remains ambiguous. Germline lookup yields CDR1 SGHTA and CDR2 FQGNSA. The CDR3 contains 14 residues. Trimming shortened V by 5 bases and J by 3 bases, and 10 bases separated the two germline ends.

This clone was counted once. This rearrangement joins TRBV7-2 to TRBJ2-3; the D is unclear. Germline V gene lookup returns CDR1 SGHTA and CDR2 FQGNSA. Trimming took off 1 base at V and 3 bases at J, with 20 bases between the two ends. This CDR3 comprises 18 residues. The CDR3 loop is CASSLVKVRGPGTDTQYF. The CDR3 coding sequence is TGTGCCAGCAGCTTAGTTAAGGTTCGCGGCCCAGGAACAGATACGCAGTATTTT.

This clone was found a few times. The chain combines TRBV30 with TRBJ2-1; D is undetermined. V lost 1 base, J lost 3 bases, and 10 bases lay in between. The CDR3 sequence is 14 residues long. Germline lookup yields CDR1 GTSNPN and CDR2 SVGIG (reference sequence). The CDR3 loop is CAWSGASYYNEQFF. The CDR3 DNA reads as TGTGCCTGGAGTGGGGCCTCTTACTACAATGAGCAGTTCTTC. The whole variable domain, filled in from reference TRBV30 and TRBJ2-1, reads SQTIHQWPATLVQPVGSPLSLECTVEGTSNPNLYWYRQAAGRGLQLLFYSVGIGQISSEVPQNLSASRPQDRQFILSSKKLLLSDSGFYLCAWSGASYYNEQFFGPGTRLTVL.

The rearrangement uses TRBV7-2 and TRBJ2-1, with D perhaps assigned TRBD1 or TRBD2 (7 bases each). Trimming took off 5 bases at V and 8 bases at J, with 19 bases between the two ends. This CDR3 region has 15 residues. The V gene's germline CDR1 is SGHTA and CDR2 FQGNSA. The CDR3 nucleotides read TGTGCCAGCAGCCCCTCCCAGGGGGGGTGGGATGAGCAGTTCTTC. Translated: CASSPSQGGWDEQFF.

The chain joins TRBV7-9 to TRBJ1-1; 9 bases map to TRBD1. The CDR3 totals 16 residues. In germline, CDR1 is SEHNR, CDR2 FQNEAQ (reference sequence). The trim removed 3 bases at V and 1 base at J, leaving 6 bases unmatched. This chain's CDR3 is CASSFGDRVENTEAFF. The DNA of the CDR3 is TGTGCCAGCAGCTTCGGGGACAGGGTAGAGAACACTGAAGCTTTCTTT. The full variable domain, its missing parts supplied by reference TRBV7-9 and TRBJ1-1, is DTGVSQNPRHKITKRGQNVTFRCDPISEHNRLYWYRQTLGQGPEFLTYFQNEAQLEKSRLLSDRFSAERPKGSFSTLEIQRTEQGDSAMYLCASSFGDRVENTEAFFGQGTRLTVV.

The CDR3 DNA reads as TGTGCCAGCAGTTACCGGGACAGGCGGGATACGCAGTATTTT. Its translation: CASSYRDRRDTQYF. This chain connects TRBV6-6 to TRBJ2-3; 8 positions agree with TRBD1. The V gene's germline CDR1 is MNHNY and CDR2 SVGAGI (reference sequence). V shed 2 bases, J shed 6 bases, and the junction held 4 bases outside the gene matches. This CDR3 has 14 amino acids.

In its sample, this clone was seen many times. The rearrangement links TRBV2 to TRBJ1-5; tentatively, D is TRBD1 (6 bases). V lost 0 bases, J lost 9 bases, and 12 bases lay in between. In germline, CDR1 is SNHLY, CDR2 FYNNEI. The CDR3 has 14 amino acids. This CDR3 is CASSEAQGLGPQHF. CDR3 nucleotides: TGTGCCAGCAGTGAAGCACAGGGCCTAGGGCCCCAGCATTTT.

In its sample, this clone was seen a few times. V is TRBV5-1 and J is TRBJ2-5; D possibly corresponds to TRBD2 (6 bases). Germline-derived CDR1 and CDR2 are SGHRS and YFSETQ. V dropped 0 bases and J dropped 4 bases, with 10 bases sitting between them. This CDR3 region has 14 residues. Here the CDR3 DNA reads TGCGCCAGCAGCTTGGAGGAGGGCGCAGAGACCCAGTACTTC. Residues: CASSLEEGAETQYF. Looking up the rest from reference TRBV5-1 and TRBJ2-5 gives the full variable domain: KAGVTQTPRYLIKTRGQQVTLSCSPISGHRSVSWYQQTPGQGLQFLFEYFSETQRNKGNFPGRFSGRQFSNSRSEMNVSTLELGDSALYLCASSLEEGAETQYFGPGTRLLVL.

The chain carries TRBV19 and TRBJ1-5, with D uncertain. From germline, CDR1 is LNHDA and CDR2 SQIVND (reference sequence). With 3 bases removed from V and 1 base from J, the gap between germline ends came to 7 bases. The CDR3 covers 14 residues. CDR3 sequence: CASSIGPSNQPQHF. The CDR3 DNA sequence: TGTGCCAGTAGTATTGGACCGAGCAATCAGCCCCAGCATTTT.

This clone appeared a single time. This chain links TRBV6-6 with TRBJ1-2; D remains unclear. The CDR3 loop spans 14 amino acids. With 2 bases removed from V and 0 bases from J, the gap between germline ends came to 7 bases. Per germline, CDR1 MNHNY and CDR2 SVGAGI (reference sequence). DNA of the CDR3: TGTGCCAGCAGTTACGACGGGGCTAACTATGGCTACACCTTC. Residues: CASSYDGANYGYTF.

The CDR3 DNA reads as TGCGCCAGCAGCTCAGGGACTAGCGGCTTCACAGATACGCAGTATTTT. Encoded protein: CASSSGTSGFTDTQYF. The gene calls are TRBV5-1 and TRBJ2-3, with TRBD2 matching 11 bases. The germline gives CDR1 SGHRS, CDR2 YFSETQ. Trimming at V came to 3 bases and at J to 2 bases, leaving 5 bases not matched to a gene. CDR3 length: 16 residues.